The table lists the clone carrying this T cell receptor (beta chain) with a few counts. Its antigen is still unknown. MiXCR was run by TCRdb on the reads, yielding one entry per CDR3 protein. Among approximately 250,000 distinct CDR3 sequences, over 8% were seen once, and the ten largest hold over 13%. Deletions cut 5 bases from V and 3 bases from J, with 17 bases between. In germline, CDR1 is SGHTA, CDR2 FQGNSA. The CDR3 is 16 residues long. This specimen comes from a study of T cell repertoires in cytomegalovirus infection. Study as a whole: In public TCR beta signatures, there were indications of both CMV infection and matching HLA type.

General observations from the study: CMV-specific HLA-C-restricted TCR beta clonotypes dominated the ex vivo response.

Sample: PBMCs. The receptor was derived from a human donor in good health (CMV status not recorded). Some clones in this sample may be carry-over from other donors' samples. The chain carries TRBV7-2 and TRBJ1-5; D call uncertain. DNA for the CDR3: TGTGCCAGCAGCCAGGCCCCTGTGGGTTCCAATCAGCCCCAGCATTTT. Residues: CASSQAPVGSNQPQHF.